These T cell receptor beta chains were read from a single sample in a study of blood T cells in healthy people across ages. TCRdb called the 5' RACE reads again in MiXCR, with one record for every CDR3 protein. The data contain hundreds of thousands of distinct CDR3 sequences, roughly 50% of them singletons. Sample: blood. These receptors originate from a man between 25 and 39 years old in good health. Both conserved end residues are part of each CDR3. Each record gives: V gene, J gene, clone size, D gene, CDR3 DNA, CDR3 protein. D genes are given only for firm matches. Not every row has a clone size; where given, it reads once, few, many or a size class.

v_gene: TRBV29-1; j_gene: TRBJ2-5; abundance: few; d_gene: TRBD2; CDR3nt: TGCAGCGTTGAGTCCGGGGGGTTCCAAGAGACCCAGTACTTC; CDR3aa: CSVESGGFQETQYF
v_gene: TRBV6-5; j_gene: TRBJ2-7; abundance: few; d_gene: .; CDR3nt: TGTGCCACCGTCTCCCGGGCGGGGTCCTACGAGCAGTACTTC; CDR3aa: CATVSRAGSYEQYF
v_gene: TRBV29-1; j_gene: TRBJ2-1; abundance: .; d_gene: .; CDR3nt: TGCAGCGTAACCGGGATTAGTCCCTTGGAGCAGTTCTTC; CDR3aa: CSVTGISPLEQFF
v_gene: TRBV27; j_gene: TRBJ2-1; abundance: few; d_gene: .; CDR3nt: TGTGCCAGCATTGGGGGATATTACAATGAGCAGTTCTTC; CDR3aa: CASIGGYYNEQFF
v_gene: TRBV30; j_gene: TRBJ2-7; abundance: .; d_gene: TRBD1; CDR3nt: TGTGCCTGGAGTGTAGAACAGGGGGCGCTTGAGCAGTACTTC; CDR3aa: CAWSVEQGALEQYF
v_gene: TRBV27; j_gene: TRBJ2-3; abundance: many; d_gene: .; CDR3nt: TGTGCCAGCAAGGGGGGGAGAGATACGCAGTATTTT; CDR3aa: CASKGGRDTQYF
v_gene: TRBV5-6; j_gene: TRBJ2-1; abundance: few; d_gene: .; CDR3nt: TGTGCCAGCATCAACTGGGGCTTCTACAATGAGCAGTTCTTC; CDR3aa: CASINWGFYNEQFF
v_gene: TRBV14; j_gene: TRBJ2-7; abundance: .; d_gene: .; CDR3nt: TGTGCCAGCAGCCAAGGTCGAGGGGTCCCCTACGAGCAGTACTTC; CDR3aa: CASSQGRGVPYEQYF
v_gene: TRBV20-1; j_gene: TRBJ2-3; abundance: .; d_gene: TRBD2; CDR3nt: TGCAGTGCTAGTGGAAGCGGGGGGGAGGATACGCAGTATTTT; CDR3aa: CSASGSGGEDTQYF
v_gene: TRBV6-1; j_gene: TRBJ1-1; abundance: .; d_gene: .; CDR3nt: TGTGCCAGCAGTTCGGAACTAGAGGGTGCGAACACTGAAGCTTTCTTT; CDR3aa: CASSSELEGANTEAFF
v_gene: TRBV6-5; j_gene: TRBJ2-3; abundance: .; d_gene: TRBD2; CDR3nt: TGTGCCAGTGGAGCGGGGGGCAGGTATACGCAGTATTTT; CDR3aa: CASGAGGRYTQYF
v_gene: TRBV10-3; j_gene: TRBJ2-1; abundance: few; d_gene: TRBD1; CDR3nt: TGTGCCATCAGGGTGGGGCAGGGGGCTCACAATGAGCAGTTCTTC; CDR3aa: CAIRVGQGAHNEQFF
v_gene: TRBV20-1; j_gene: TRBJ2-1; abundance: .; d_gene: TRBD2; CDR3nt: TGCAGTGCGCCCGGGACTAGCGGGGTCAATGAGCAGTTCTTC; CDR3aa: CSAPGTSGVNEQFF
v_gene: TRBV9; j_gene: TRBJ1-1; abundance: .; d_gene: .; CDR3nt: TGTGCCAGCAGCATCCGCGCGGGGTTGAAGAACACTGAAGCTTTCTTT; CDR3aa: CASSIRAGLKNTEAFF
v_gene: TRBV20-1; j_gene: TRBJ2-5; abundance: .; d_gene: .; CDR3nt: TGCAGTGCTAGGGACGCCGGAACTAGTAAAGAGACCCAGTACTTC; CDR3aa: CSARDAGTSKETQYF
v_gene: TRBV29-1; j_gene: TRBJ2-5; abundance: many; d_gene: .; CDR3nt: TGCAGCGTCAGTGGAGAAGAGACCCAGTACTTC; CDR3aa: CSVSGEETQYF
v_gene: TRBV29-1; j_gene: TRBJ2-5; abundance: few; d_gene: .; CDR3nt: TGCAGCGTTGTGTGGAGCGGGGACAACGAAGAGACCCAGTACTTC; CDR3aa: CSVVWSGDNEETQYF
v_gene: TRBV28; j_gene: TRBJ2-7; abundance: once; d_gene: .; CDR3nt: TGTGCCAGCAGTTTCTCACGGGGCGCAAGCTCCTACGAGCAGTACTTC; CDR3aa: CASSFSRGASSYEQYF
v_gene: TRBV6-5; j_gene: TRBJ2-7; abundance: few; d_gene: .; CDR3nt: TGTGCCAGCAGTTACTCCCGAGTTAGCGGAGTTTACGAGCAGTACTTC; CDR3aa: CASSYSRVSGVYEQYF
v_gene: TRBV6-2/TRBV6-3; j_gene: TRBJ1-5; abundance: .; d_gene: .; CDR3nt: TGTGCCAGCAGTTACTCGATAGGTGACAGCGATAATCAGCCCCAGCATTTT; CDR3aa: CASSYSIGDSDNQPQHF
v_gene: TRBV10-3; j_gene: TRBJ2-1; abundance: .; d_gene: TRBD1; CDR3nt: TGTGCCATCAGAAGGGACAGGGGGCTCGATGAGCAGCTCTTC; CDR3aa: CAIRRDRGLDEQLF
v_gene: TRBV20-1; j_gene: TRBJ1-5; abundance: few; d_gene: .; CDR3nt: TGCAGTGCGAGAGAGGGCTCAGGTGTCAATCAGCCCCAGCATTTT; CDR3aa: CSAREGSGVNQPQHF
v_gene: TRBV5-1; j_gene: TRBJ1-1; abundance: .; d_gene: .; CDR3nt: TGCGCCAGCGGCCCTGGTGGGCGGGGGAACACTGAAGCTTTCTTT; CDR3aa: CASGPGGRGNTEAFF
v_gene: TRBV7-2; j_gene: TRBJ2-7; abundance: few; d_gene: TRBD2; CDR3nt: TGTGCCAGCAGCTCTTTAGCGGGGGCGCGTCCCTTGTCCTCCGAGCAGTACTTC; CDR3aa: CASSSLAGARPLSSEQYF
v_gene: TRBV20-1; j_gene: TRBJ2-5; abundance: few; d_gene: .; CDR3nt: TGCAGTGCGTTGGTGCGGGAGACCCAGTACTTC; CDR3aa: CSALVRETQYF
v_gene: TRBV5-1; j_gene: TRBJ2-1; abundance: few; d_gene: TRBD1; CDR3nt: TGCGCCAGCAGGAGCGACAGGGGCTTGGTGAATGAGCAGTTCTTC; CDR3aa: CASRSDRGLVNEQFF
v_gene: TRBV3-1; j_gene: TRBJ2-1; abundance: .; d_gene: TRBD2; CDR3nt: TGTGCCAGCAGCTGGACTAGCGGGGGGGGAAATGAGCAGTTCTTC; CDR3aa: CASSWTSGGGNEQFF
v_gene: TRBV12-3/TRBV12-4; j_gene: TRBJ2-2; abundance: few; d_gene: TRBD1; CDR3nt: TGTGCCAGCAGTCCCGGGACAGGGATGAACACCGGGGAGCTGTTTTTT; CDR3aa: CASSPGTGMNTGELFF
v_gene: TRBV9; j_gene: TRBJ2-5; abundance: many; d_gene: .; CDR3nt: TGTGCCAGCAGCGTAGCTAGCCATTACCAAGAGACCCAGTACTTC; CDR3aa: CASSVASHYQETQYF
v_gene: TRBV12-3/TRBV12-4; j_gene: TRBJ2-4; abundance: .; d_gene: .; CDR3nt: TGTGCCAGCGTCAGGGCCCGTAACCTAGCCAAAAACATTCAGTACTTC; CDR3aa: CASVRARNLAKNIQYF
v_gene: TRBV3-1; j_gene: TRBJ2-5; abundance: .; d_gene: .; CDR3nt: TGTGCCAGCAGCACCAGGACACTCCAAGAGACCCAGTACTTC; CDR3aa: CASSTRTLQETQYF
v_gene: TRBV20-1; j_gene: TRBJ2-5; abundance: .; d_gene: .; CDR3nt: TGCAGTGCTCCTAAAAACCAAGAGACCCAGTACTTC; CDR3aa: CSAPKNQETQYF
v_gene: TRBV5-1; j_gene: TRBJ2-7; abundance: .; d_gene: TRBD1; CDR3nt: TGCGCCAGCAGTCGACAGGGGGCAACCACCTACGAGCAGTACTTC; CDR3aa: CASSRQGATTYEQYF
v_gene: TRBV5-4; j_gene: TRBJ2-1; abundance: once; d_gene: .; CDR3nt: TGTGCCAGCAGCTTGGAGAGTACTGAGCAGTTCTTC; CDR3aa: CASSLESTEQFF
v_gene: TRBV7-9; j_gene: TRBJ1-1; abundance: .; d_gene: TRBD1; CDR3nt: TGTGCCAGCAGCTCAAGCAGGGGGCCGAACACTGAAGCTTTCTTT; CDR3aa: CASSSSRGPNTEAFF
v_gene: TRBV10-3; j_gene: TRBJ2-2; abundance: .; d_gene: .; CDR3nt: TGTGCCATCAGTGTCTCGGACAGAATGAACACCGGGGAGCTGTTTTTT; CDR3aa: CAISVSDRMNTGELFF
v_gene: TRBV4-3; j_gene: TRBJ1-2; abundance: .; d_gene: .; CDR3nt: TGCGCCAGCAGCCCAGCATTGGGGGAAGCGGGCGGCTACACCTTC; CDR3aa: CASSPALGEAGGYTF
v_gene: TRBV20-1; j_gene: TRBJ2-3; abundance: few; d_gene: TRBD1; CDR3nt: TGCAGTGCTAGAGACTTCGGGACAGGGGGCACAGATACGCAGTATTTT; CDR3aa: CSARDFGTGGTDTQYF
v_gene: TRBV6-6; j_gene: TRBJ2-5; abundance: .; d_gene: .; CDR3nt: TGTGCCAGCAGAGAACCAACCCCCGGTAGGACAGAGACCCAGTACTTC; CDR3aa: CASREPTPGRTETQYF
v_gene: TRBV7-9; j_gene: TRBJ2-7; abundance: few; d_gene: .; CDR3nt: TGTGCCAGCAGCTTGGGTCTGGGGCCTTACGAGCAGTACTTC; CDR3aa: CASSLGLGPYEQYF
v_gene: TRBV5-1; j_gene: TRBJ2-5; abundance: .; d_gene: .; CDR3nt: TGCGCCAGCAGCTTGGGTACAGGTGGTCGCGGAGAGACCCAGTACTTC; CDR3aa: CASSLGTGGRGETQYF
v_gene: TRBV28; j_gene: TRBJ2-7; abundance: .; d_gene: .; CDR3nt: TGTGCCAGCAGTCTTAGTATGTACGAGCAGTACTTC; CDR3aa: CASSLSMYEQYF
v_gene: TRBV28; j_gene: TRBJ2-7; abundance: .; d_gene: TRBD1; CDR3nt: TGTGCCAGCAGTTCCGGACAGGCAGGCACCTACGAGCAGTACTTC; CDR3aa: CASSSGQAGTYEQYF
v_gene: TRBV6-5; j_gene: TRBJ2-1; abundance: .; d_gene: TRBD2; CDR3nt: TGTGCCAGCGGGGAGAGCGGGGGAACCTACAATGAGCAGTTCTTC; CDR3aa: CASGESGGTYNEQFF
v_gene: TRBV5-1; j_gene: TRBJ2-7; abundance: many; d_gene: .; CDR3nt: TGCGCCAGCAGCTTGGAACGGGACGAGCAGTACTTC; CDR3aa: CASSLERDEQYF
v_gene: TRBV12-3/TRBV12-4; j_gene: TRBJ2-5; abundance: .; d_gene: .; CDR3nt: TGTGCCAGCAGTAACCCCCAAAGGGGCCCCCAAGAGACCCAGTACTTC; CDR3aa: CASSNPQRGPQETQYF
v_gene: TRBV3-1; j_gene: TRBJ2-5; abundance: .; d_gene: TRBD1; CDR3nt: TGTGCCAGCAGCAAGACCTCGGGACAGCCCTTCCAAGAGACCCAGTACTTC; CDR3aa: CASSKTSGQPFQETQYF
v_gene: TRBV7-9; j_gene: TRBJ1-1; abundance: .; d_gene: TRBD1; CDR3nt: TGTGCCAGCAGCTACCAACAGGGGATCACTGAAGCTTTCTTT; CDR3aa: CASSYQQGITEAFF
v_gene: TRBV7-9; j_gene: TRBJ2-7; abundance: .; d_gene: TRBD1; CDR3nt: TGTGCCAGCAGCTTGGAACCTGACAGGGTCTACGAGCAGTACTTC; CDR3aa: CASSLEPDRVYEQYF
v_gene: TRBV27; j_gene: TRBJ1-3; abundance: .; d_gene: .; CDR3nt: TGTGCCAGCAGCCTAAGGAGTTCTGGAAACACCATATATTTT; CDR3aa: CASSLRSSGNTIYF